The T cell receptor (beta chain) described here comes from a study of T cells in Graves' hyperthyroidism and ophthalmopathy. The study's findings and limits: Blood also held most thyroid clonotypes expanded beyond 0.001. Ophthalmopathy was distinguished from stable hyperthyroidism by 13 V-J signatures.

Amplified TCR beta CDR3 regions came from RNA transcripts. A set of HTBI primers served as the primers for a first-round RT-PCR of the TCR CDR3. TCRdb re-called the multiplex PCR reads through MiXCR, storing one row per CDR3 protein. The data contain around 600,000 distinct CDR3 sequences, 15% to 18% of them seen just once; the ten biggest clones take up about 7%. Germline values: CDR1 SGHTA, CDR2 FQGNSA. CDR3 length: 21 residues. Trimming took 5 bases from V and 4 from J; bases not matched to a gene: 25. This clonotype was observed a handful of times. The antigen is not known. V and J are TRBV7-2 and TRBJ2-5; 10 nucleotides align to TRBD1. The specimen was blood. The clonotype comes from a woman younger than 45 with Graves' hyperthyroidism. This CDR3 is CASSAGTGVGGPPVRRETQYF. CDR3 bases: TGTGCCAGCAGCGCCGGGACAGGGGTGGGAGGTCCCCCAGTCCGGCGAGAGACCCAGTACTTC. The variable domain in full, completed from reference TRBV7-2 and TRBJ2-5, reads GAGVSQSPSNKVTEKGKDVELRCDPISGHTALYWYRQSLGQGLEFLIYFQGNSAPDKSGLPSDRFSAERTGGSVSTLTIQRTQQEDSAVYLCASSAGTGVGGPPVRRETQYFGPGTRLLVL.